These T cell receptor beta chains were read from a single sample in a study of blood T cell repertoires in COVID-19. The protocol was immunoSEQ multiplex PCR, while the TCRdb copy is restricted to in-frame clones and leaves out a portion. The repertoire consists of 350,000 or so clones, with roughly nine tenths occurring once and the leading ten covering 3% to 4%. The sequenced sample was peripheral blood. These receptors all stem from a woman aged 55-69 years with COVID-19, enrolled during active disease. The CDR3 runs from the conserved cysteine through the conserved F or W. Fields, in order: V gene, J gene, CDR3 length, clone size, D gene, CDR3 DNA, CDR3 protein. D genes are given only for firm matches. Expanded clones are given a class, and other clones once, few, many or no size at all.

TRBV11-2	TRBJ2-2	16	-	TRBD2	TGTGCCAGCAGCACCGATGGCGGGGGAGAGACCGGGGAGCTGTTTTTT	CASSTDGGGETGELFF
TRBV19	TRBJ2-7	16	once	-	TGTGCCAGTAGTATAGTTCCCGACAGGCCCTCCTACGAGCAGTACTTC	CASSIVPDRPSYEQYF
TRBV19	TRBJ2-1	17	-	TRBD2	TGTGCCAGTAGTACGGGACTAGCGGGGGGCCCCTACAATGAGCAGTTCTTC	CASSTGLAGGPYNEQFF
TRBV7-9	TRBJ1-3	16	-	-	TGTGCCAGCAGCTTGGCTGGGGCCCGACTCGGAAACACCATATATTTT	CASSLAGARLGNTIYF
TRBV6-5	TRBJ2-7	14	-	-	TGTGCCAGCACCAATAACGGGGGTTTTAGCGAGCAGTACTTC	CASTNNGGFSEQYF
TRBV7-6	TRBJ1-2	17	-	TRBD1	TGTGCCAGCAGCCCGAGCGGGACAGGGCCCCCTGGCTATGGCTACACCTTC	CASSPSGTGPPGYGYTF
TRBV9	TRBJ1-2	13	-	-	TGTGCCAGCAGCGTGGGAGTGGGCTATGGCTACACCTTC	CASSVGVGYGYTF
TRBV3-1/TRBV3-2	TRBJ2-3	18	-	TRBD2	TGTGCCAGCAGCCAACCTACCCTAGCGGGGGGGAGGACAGATACGCAGTATTTT	CASSQPTLAGGRTDTQYF
TRBV19	TRBJ1-3	16	-	-	TGTGCCAGTAGTATGCTAGCAGGATCCTCTGGAAACACCATATATTTT	CASSMLAGSSGNTIYF
TRBV7-9	TRBJ2-2	16	-	-	TGTGCCAGCACCATTACCACAGGGAAAGTTAGCGGGGAGCTGTTTTTT	CASTITTGKVSGELFF
TRBV9	TRBJ2-2	14	-	-	TGTGCCAGCAGCGTACGGGGATACGTCGGGGAGCTGTTTTTT	CASSVRGYVGELFF
TRBV5-1	TRBJ1-2	16	-	TRBD1	TGCGCCAGCAGCTTGGAGGCAGGGGGCTTTACCTATGGCTACACCTTC	CASSLEAGGFTYGYTF
TRBV11-2	TRBJ2-7	15	-	TRBD2	TGTGCCAGCAGCTCCTTAGGTTCGGGGGGCTACGAGCAGTACTTC	CASSSLGSGGYEQYF
TRBV11-2	TRBJ1-2	15	-	-	TGTGCCAGCAGCTCCCGAGGTGGAGGAGCCTATGGCTACACCTTC	CASSSRGGGAYGYTF
TRBV12-5	TRBJ1-1	11	-	-	TGTGCTAGTGGTTCGATACTTGAAGCTTTCTTT	CASGSILEAFF
TRBV2	TRBJ2-5	11	once	-	TGTGCCAGCAGTGTCGAAGAGACCCAGTACTTC	CASSVEETQYF
TRBV9	TRBJ1-3	17	few	-	TGTGCCAGCAGCGTAAACCCAGATCAGGGCTCTGGAAACACCATATATTTT	CASSVNPDQGSGNTIYF
TRBV6-6	TRBJ1-3	15	-	TRBD1	TGTGCCAGCAGTCAAATGGACAGGGCTGGAAACACCATATATTTT	CASSQMDRAGNTIYF
TRBV2	TRBJ2-3	15	-	TRBD1	TGTGCCAGCAGATCGACAGGGGGTAGCACAGATACGCAGTATTTT	CASRSTGGSTDTQYF
TRBV10-3	TRBJ2-3	17	-	-	TGTGCCATCAGTGAGTCGACGTCAGGGCTAGGCACAGATACGCAGTATTTT	CAISESTSGLGTDTQYF
TRBV19	TRBJ2-1	14	-	TRBD2	TGTGCCAGTAGTCCCCGGGGGGCCTACAATGAGCAGTTCTTC	CASSPRGAYNEQFF
TRBV4-1	TRBJ2-7	15	-	-	TGCGCCAGCAGCCAAGTGGGCCAGGGCCCCCCTAAGCAGTACTTC	CASSQVGQGPPKQYF
TRBV5-3	TRBJ2-7	16	-	TRBD2	TGTGCCAGAAGCGGGCGACTAGCGGGGGAACCCTACGAGCAGTACTTC	CARSGRLAGEPYEQYF
TRBV19	TRBJ1-2	16	-	TRBD1	TGTGCCAGTAGCAGGCTTTTTCCGGGACAGGGACTTGGCTACACCTTC	CASSRLFPGQGLGYTF
TRBV10-3	TRBJ2-1	15	-	TRBD1	TGTGCCATCAGTGGGGACAGGCTGGTGTACAATGAGCAGTTCTTC	CAISGDRLVYNEQFF
TRBV28	TRBJ2-5	16	-	-	TGTGCCAGCAGTTTTCCGTCGGCAGGGTTGTCAGAGACCCAGTACTTC	CASSFPSAGLSETQYF
TRBV19	TRBJ1-5	15	-	TRBD1	TGTGCCAGTAGTACACCCGGGACAGGGTATCAGCCCCAGCATTTT	CASSTPGTGYQPQHF
TRBV19	TRBJ1-1	14	-	-	TGTGCCAGTCGTGGCGGACAGACGAACACTGAAGCTTTCTTT	CASRGGQTNTEAFF
TRBV27	TRBJ1-3	13	-	-	TGTGCCAGCAGGCGGAACTCTGGAAACACCATATATTTT	CASRRNSGNTIYF
TRBV9	TRBJ2-1	15	-	-	TGTGCCAGCAGCGTAGACAGTTTCCCCTACAATGAGCAGTTCTTC	CASSVDSFPYNEQFF
TRBV10-1	TRBJ2-3	15	-	TRBD2	TGCGCCAGCAGTGTGGGGACTAGCGGGAGAGATACGCAGTATTTT	CASSVGTSGRDTQYF
TRBV6-5	TRBJ1-2	13	-	-	TGTGCCAGCAGTCGGGATTCCTTTTATGGCTACACCTTC	CASSRDSFYGYTF
TRBV6-5	TRBJ1-1	13	-	-	TGTGCCAGCAGTCGGACGAGGGTCACTGAAGCTTTCTTT	CASSRTRVTEAFF
TRBV11-2	TRBJ2-5	14	-	-	TGTGCCAGCAGCCCATACCGTACAGCAGAGACCCAGTACTTC	CASSPYRTAETQYF
TRBV4-1	TRBJ2-1	17	-	TRBD1	TGCGCCAGCAGCCGCACAGGGGGCGGTCGCCCCTACAATGAGCAGTTCTTC	CASSRTGGGRPYNEQFF
TRBV18	TRBJ1-3	23	-	TRBD1	TGTGCCAGCTCACCACTTGTCGGACAGGGGATGACCGCCCCCCAAAGCTCTGGAAACACCATATATTTT	CASSPLVGQGMTAPQSSGNTIYF
TRBV19	TRBJ1-1	17	-	-	TGTGCCAGTGCCCGATCGGGGGAACATTGGGGGAACACTGAAGCTTTCTTT	CASARSGEHWGNTEAFF
TRBV11-1	TRBJ1-1	14	-	-	TGTGCCAGCAGCTCGTCAGGGTGGGACACTGAAGCTTTCTTT	CASSSSGWDTEAFF
TRBV9	TRBJ1-3	14	-	TRBD1	TGTGCCAGCAGCGGACAGGGTTCTGGAAACACCATATATTTT	CASSGQGSGNTIYF
TRBV5-1	TRBJ1-6	15	-	TRBD1	TGCGCCAGCAGCTCACAGGGGGCGAGTAATTCACCCCTCCACTTT	CASSSQGASNSPLHF
TRBV23-1	TRBJ2-2	14	-	-	TGCGCCAGCAGTCAGCGGGCGCGGACCGGGGAGCTGTTTTTT	CASSQRARTGELFF
TRBV13	TRBJ2-5	16	-	TRBD2	TGTGCCAGCAGCCCCCCCGGACTAGCGGCAAAAGAGACCCAGTACTTC	CASSPPGLAAKETQYF
TRBV2	TRBJ1-2	13	-	-	TGTGCCAGCAGCGTAGGGGTAGCGGGGGGCTACACCTTC	CASSVGVAGGYTF
TRBV5-8	TRBJ1-6	14	-	TRBD1	TGTGCCAGCAGCTTGGGACAGGGGATGTCACCCCTCCACTTT	CASSLGQGMSPLHF
TRBV5-1	TRBJ2-7	14	once	-	TGCGCCAGCAGCTTACAGGGGGGGACCTACGAGCAGTACTTC	CASSLQGGTYEQYF
TRBV5-1	TRBJ1-1	16	-	TRBD1	TGCGCCAGCAGCATCCGGGGACAGGGTATGAACACTGAAGCTTTCTTT	CASSIRGQGMNTEAFF
TRBV5-4	TRBJ2-1	16	-	TRBD2	TGTGCCAGCAGCTTAGGTAGCGGGGGGGGCCACAATGAGCAGTTCTTC	CASSLGSGGGHNEQFF
TRBV30	TRBJ1-1	13	once	-	TGTGCCTGGAAATACAGGACGAACACTGAAGCTTTCTTT	CAWKYRTNTEAFF
TRBV19	TRBJ1-5	18	-	TRBD1	TGTGCCAGTACTAGGGGTGGGCAGGGGGTTTATAGCAATCAGCCCCAGCATTTT	CASTRGGQGVYSNQPQHF
TRBV3-1/TRBV3-2	TRBJ2-2	17	once	TRBD2	TGTGCCAGCAGCGCCGGGACTAGCGGGGGGGCGGACGGGGAGCTGTTTTTT	CASSAGTSGGADGELFF
TRBV30	TRBJ2-3	15	-	TRBD1	TGTGCCTGGAGTGTCTCGGGACAGAGCACAGATACGCAGTATTTT	CAWSVSGQSTDTQYF
TRBV19	TRBJ1-5	16	-	-	TGTGCCAGTAGCCGGCAGGGGACACATAGCAATCAGCCCCAGCATTTT	CASSRQGTHSNQPQHF
TRBV7-3	TRBJ1-6	17	once	-	TGTGCCAGCAGCTTGGCTGGGCGGGGTATGACCAATTCACCCCTCCACTTT	CASSLAGRGMTNSPLHF